This TCR beta chain was found in a study of stem cell transplantation in POMP-related autoinflammatory disease. Overall study: Hypothesis: faulty thymoproteasomes impair CD8+ T-cell selection, skewing TRB repertoires. CD8+ T cells were low and CD4+ cells naive-skewed before transplant.

Germline assignment: CDR1 SGDLS and CDR2 YYNGEE. V lost 2 bases, J lost 7 bases, and 12 bases lay in between. The CDR3 is made up of 13 amino acids. Study results and limitations: In PRAID patients, the number of distinct TRB V-J gene pairings was restricted. A trend toward lower repertoire diversity and greater clonality appeared in every analyzed T-cell subset of PRAID patients.

PRAID featured prominent immunodeficiency. Details on this clone: What it binds is unknown.

Some clones are missing from TCRdb's copy, which holds only in-frame ones; the method was immunoSEQ multiplex PCR. The repertoire holds some 8,300 clones, with roughly 92% as singletons. The chain links TRBV9 to TRBJ1-1; perhaps TRBD1 as D (5 bases). Sequenced material: CD8+ T cells from PBMCs, taken before stem cell transplantation. This clonotype was obtained from a human donor with POMP-related autoinflammation and immune dysregulation (PRAID). The CDR3 nucleotides are TGTGCCAGCAGCGTTGGGACCCCCGATGAAGCTTTCTTT. Translating it yields CASSVGTPDEAFF.